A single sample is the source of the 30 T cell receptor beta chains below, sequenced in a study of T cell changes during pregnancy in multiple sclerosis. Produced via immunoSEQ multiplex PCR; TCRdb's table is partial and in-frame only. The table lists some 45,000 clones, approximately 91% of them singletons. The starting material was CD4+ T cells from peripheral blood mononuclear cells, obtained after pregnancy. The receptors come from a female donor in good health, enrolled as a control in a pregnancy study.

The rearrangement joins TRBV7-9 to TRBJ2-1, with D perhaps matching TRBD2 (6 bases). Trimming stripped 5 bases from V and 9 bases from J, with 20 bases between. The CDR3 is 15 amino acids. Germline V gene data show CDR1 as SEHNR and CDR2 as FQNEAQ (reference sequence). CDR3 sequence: CASSPEAGIGGEQFF. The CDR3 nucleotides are TGTGCCAGCAGCCCAGAAGCAGGGATCGGGGGTGAGCAGTTCTTC. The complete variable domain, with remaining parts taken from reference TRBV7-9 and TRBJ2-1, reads DTGVSQNPRHKITKRGQNVTFRCDPISEHNRLYWYRQTLGQGPEFLTYFQNEAQLEKSRLLSDRFSAERPKGSFSTLEIQRTEQGDSAMYLCASSPEAGIGGEQFFGPGTRLTVL.

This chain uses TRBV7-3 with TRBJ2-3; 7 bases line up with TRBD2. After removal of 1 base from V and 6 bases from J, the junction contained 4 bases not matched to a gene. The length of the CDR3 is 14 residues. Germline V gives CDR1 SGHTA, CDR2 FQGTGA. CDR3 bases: TGTGCCAGCAGCTTAAGCGGGAGTACGGATACGCAGTATTTT. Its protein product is CASSLSGSTDTQYF.

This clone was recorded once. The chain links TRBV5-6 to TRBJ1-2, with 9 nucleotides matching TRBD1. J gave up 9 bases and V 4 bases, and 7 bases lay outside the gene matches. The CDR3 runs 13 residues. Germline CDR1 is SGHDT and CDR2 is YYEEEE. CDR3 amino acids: CASSHRTGARYTF. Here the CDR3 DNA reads TGTGCCAGCAGCCATCGGACAGGGGCCCGCTACACCTTC.

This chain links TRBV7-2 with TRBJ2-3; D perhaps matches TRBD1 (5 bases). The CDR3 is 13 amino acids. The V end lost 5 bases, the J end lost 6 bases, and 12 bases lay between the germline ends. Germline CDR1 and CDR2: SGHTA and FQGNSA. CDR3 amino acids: CASSVGQRDTQYF. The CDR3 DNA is TGTGCCAGCAGCGTGGGGCAGAGGGATACGCAGTATTTT. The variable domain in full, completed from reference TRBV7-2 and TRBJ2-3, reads GAGVSQSPSNKVTEKGKDVELRCDPISGHTALYWYRQSLGQGLEFLIYFQGNSAPDKSGLPSDRFSAERTGGSVSTLTIQRTQQEDSAVYLCASSVGQRDTQYFGPGTRLTVL.

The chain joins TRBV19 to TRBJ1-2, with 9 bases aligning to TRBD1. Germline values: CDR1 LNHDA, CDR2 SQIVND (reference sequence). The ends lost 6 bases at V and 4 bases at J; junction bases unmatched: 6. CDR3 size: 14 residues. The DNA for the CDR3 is TGTGCCAGTAGCGAACAGGGGGCCGGCTATGGCTACACCTTC. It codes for CASSEQGAGYGYTF.

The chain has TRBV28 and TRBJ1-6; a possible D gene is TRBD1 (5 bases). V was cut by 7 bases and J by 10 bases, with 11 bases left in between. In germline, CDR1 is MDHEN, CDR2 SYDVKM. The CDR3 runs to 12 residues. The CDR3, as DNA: TGTGCCAGCAAGCAGGGTAGATCACCCCTCCACTTT. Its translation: CASKQGRSPLHF.

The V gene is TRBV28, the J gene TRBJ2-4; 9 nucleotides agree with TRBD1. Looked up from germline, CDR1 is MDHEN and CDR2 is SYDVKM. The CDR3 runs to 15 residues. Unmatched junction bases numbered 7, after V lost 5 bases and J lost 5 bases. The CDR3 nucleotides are TGTGCCAGCAGTCTCTCACAGGGGGCTGAAAACATTCAGTACTTC. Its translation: CASSLSQGAENIQYF. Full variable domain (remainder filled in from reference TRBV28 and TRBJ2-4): DVKVTQSSRYLVKRTGEKVFLECVQDMDHENMFWYRQDPGLGLRLIYFSYDVKMKEKGDIPEGYSVSREKKERFSLILESASTNQTSMYLCASSLSQGAENIQYFGAGTRLSVL.

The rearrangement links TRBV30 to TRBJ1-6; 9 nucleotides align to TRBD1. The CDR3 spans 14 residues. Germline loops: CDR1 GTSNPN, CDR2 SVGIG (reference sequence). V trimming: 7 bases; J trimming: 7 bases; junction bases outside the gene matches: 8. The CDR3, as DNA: TGTGCCTCCGAAGGGGGGACAGGGAATTCACCCCTCCACTTT. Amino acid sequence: CASEGGTGNSPLHF.

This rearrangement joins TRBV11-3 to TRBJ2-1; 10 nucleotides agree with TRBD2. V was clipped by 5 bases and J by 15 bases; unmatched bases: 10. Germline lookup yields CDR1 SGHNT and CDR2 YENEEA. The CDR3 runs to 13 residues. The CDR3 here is CASSPGLASAPFF. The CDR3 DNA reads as TGTGCCAGCAGCCCGGGACTAGCGTCGGCCCCGTTCTTC.

CDR3 loop: CASSSYRGVISGANVLTF. In DNA form, the CDR3 reads TGTGCCAGCAGCTCATACAGGGGGGTTATCTCTGGGGCCAACGTCCTGACTTTC. J is TRBJ2-6 and V is TRBV11-2; TRBD1 agrees at 8 bases. The CDR3 spans 18 residues. CDR1 and CDR2 from the germline V gene are SGHAT and FQNNGV. V was clipped by 4 bases and J by 0 bases; unmatched bases: 8.

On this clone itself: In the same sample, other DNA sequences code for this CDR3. The CDR3 protein is CASSRTSGGSYNEQFF. The CDR3 region has the DNA TGTGCCAGCAGCCGTACTAGCGGGGGCTCCTACAATGAGCAGTTCTTC. The gene calls are TRBV5-4 and TRBJ2-1, with 11 bases fitting TRBD2. The CDR3 sequence is 16 residues long. The germline V gene has CDR1 SGHNT and CDR2 YYREEE (reference sequence). With 4 bases clipped from V and 0 bases from J, the junction kept 3 bases outside the gene matches.

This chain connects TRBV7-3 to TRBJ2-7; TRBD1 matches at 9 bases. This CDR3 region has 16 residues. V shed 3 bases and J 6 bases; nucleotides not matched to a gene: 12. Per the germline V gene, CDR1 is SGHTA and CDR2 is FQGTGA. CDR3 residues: CASSFPDRGLSREQYF. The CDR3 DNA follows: TGTGCCAGCAGCTTTCCGGACAGGGGTTTGTCACGCGAGCAGTACTTC. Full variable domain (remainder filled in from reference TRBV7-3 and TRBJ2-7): GAGVSQTPSNKVTEKGKYVELRCDPISGHTALYWYRQSLGQGPEFLIYFQGTGAADDSGLPNDRFFAVRPEGSVSTLKIQRTERGDSAVYLCASSFPDRGLSREQYFGPGTRLTVT.

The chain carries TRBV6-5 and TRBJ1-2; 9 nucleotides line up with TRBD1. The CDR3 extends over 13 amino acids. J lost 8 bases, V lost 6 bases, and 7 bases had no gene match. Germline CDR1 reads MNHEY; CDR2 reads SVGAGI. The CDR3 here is CASSLTGGLGYTF. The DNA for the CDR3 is TGTGCCAGCAGCCTGACAGGGGGTTTAGGCTACACCTTC.

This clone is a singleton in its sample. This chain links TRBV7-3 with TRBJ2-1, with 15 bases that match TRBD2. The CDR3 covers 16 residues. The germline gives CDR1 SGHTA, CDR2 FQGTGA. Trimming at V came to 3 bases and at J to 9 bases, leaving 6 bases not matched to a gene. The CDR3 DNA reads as TGTGCCAGCAGCTTTGGACTAGCGGGAGGGCCCGTTGAGCAGTTCTTC. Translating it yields CASSFGLAGGPVEQFF. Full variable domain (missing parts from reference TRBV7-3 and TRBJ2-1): GAGVSQTPSNKVTEKGKYVELRCDPISGHTALYWYRQSLGQGPEFLIYFQGTGAADDSGLPNDRFFAVRPEGSVSTLKIQRTERGDSAVYLCASSFGLAGGPVEQFFGPGTRLTVL.

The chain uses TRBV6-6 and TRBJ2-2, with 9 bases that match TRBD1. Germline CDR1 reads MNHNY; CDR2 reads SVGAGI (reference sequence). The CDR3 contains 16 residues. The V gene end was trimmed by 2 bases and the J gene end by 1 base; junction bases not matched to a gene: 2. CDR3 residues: CASSYPGQGNTGELFF. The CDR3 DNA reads TGTGCCAGCAGTTACCCGGGACAGGGGAACACCGGGGAGCTGTTTTTT.

The CDR3 coding sequence is TGTGCCAGCAGTTTATCGAAATTCGGAGGGGGCGCTAACTATGGCTACACCTTC. This translates into CASSLSKFGGGANYGYTF. The chain employs TRBV27 and TRBJ1-2; 7 bases are a match to TRBD1. Germline V gene lookup returns CDR1 MNHEY and CDR2 SMNVEV (reference sequence). V shed 0 bases, J shed 0 bases, and the junction held 10 bases outside the gene matches. This CDR3 spans 18 amino acids.

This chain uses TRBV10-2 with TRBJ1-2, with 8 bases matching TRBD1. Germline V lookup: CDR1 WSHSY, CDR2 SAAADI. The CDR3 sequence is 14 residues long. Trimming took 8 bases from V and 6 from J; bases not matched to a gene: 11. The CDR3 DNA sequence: TGCGCCAGCGTCCCGGACAGGGAGGCTCATGGCTACACCTTC. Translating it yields CASVPDREAHGYTF.

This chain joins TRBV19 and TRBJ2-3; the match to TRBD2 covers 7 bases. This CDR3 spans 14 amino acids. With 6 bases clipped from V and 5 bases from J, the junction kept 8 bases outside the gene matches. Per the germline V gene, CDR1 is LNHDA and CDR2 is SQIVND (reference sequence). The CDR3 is CASRSRGGGDTQYF. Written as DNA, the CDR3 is TGTGCCAGTAGGTCGCGCGGGGGAGGAGATACGCAGTATTTT.

The chain's CDR3 is CANGLDSYEQYF. Written as DNA, the CDR3 is TGTGCCAACGGACTAGACTCCTACGAGCAGTACTTC. The chain has TRBV6-1 and TRBJ2-7; the match to TRBD2 covers 7 bases. J was trimmed by 0 bases and V by 10 bases; bases with no gene match: 3. The CDR3 sequence is 12 residues long. The germline CDR1 and CDR2 sequences are MNHNS and SASEGT.

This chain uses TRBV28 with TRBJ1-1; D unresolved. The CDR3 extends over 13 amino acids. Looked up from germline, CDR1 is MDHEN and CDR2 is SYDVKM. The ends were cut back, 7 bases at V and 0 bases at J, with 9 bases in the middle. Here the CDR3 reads CASNEQMNTEAFF. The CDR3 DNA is TGTGCCAGCAATGAGCAAATGAACACTGAAGCTTTCTTT.

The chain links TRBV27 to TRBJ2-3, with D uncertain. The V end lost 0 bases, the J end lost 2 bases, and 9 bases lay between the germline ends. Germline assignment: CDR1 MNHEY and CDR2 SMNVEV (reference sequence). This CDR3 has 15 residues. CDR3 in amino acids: CASSLSSLVTDTQYF. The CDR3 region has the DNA TGTGCCAGCAGTTTATCTAGTCTAGTCACAGATACGCAGTATTTT.

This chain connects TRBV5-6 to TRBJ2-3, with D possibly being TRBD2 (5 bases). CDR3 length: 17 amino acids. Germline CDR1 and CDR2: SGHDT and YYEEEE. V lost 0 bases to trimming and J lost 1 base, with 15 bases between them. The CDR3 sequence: CASSLGMTTPGTDTQYF. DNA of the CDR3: TGTGCCAGCAGCTTGGGTATGACTACGCCCGGCACAGATACGCAGTATTTT.

As DNA, the CDR3 is TGTGCCAGCAGCTTGATTGGGGGGGCGTGGAATGAGCAGTTCTTC. Protein: CASSLIGGAWNEQFF. The rearrangement joins TRBV7-9 to TRBJ2-1; weak D call: TRBD2 (7 bases). The CDR3 loop spans 15 amino acids. Per germline, CDR1 SEHNR and CDR2 FQNEAQ (reference sequence). V lost 3 bases and J lost 7, with 16 bases in between.

CDR3: CASSDSGGGTDTQYF. As DNA, the CDR3 is TGTGCCAGCAGCGACTCCGGAGGTGGCACAGATACGCAGTATTTT. The chain employs TRBV7-2 and TRBJ2-3, with TRBD2 as a possible D gene (5 bases). The CDR3 spans 15 residues. V gave up 5 bases and J gave up 1 base, with 13 bases separating them. The germline CDR1 and CDR2 sequences are SGHTA and FQGNSA.

As DNA, the CDR3 is TGTGCCAGCAGCTTTAGCGGGGGGGCCGTCAATGAGCAGTTCTTC. As protein: CASSFSGGAVNEQFF. This chain links TRBV7-9 with TRBJ2-1, with 11 bases fitting TRBD2. Germline V CDR1 and CDR2: SEHNR, FQNEAQ (reference sequence). The ends lost 3 bases at V and 6 bases at J; junction bases unmatched: 4. The CDR3 spans 15 residues. Full variable domain (remainder filled in from reference TRBV7-9 and TRBJ2-1): DTGVSQNPRHKITKRGQNVTFRCDPISEHNRLYWYRQTLGQGPEFLTYFQNEAQLEKSRLLSDRFSAERPKGSFSTLEIQRTEQGDSAMYLCASSFSGGAVNEQFFGPGTRLTVL.

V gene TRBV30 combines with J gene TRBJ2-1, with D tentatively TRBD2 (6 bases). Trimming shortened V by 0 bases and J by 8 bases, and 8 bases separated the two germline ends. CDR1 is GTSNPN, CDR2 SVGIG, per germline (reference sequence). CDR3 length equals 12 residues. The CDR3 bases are TGTGCCTGGAGTGTACAGCGGGATGAGCAGTTCTTC. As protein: CAWSVQRDEQFF.

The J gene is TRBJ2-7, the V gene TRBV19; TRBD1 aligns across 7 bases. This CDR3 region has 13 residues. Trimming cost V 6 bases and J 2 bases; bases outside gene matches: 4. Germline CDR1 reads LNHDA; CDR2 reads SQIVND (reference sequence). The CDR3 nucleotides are TGTGCCAGTAGCGAGGGGGCCCCCTACGAGCAGTACTTC. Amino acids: CASSEGAPYEQYF.

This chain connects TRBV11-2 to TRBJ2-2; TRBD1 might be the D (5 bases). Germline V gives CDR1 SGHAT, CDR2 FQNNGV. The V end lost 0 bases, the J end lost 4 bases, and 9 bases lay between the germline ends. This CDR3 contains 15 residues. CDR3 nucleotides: TGTGCCAGCAGCTTAGAGGCAGGGCCCACCGGGGAGCTGTTTTTT. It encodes CASSLEAGPTGELFF.

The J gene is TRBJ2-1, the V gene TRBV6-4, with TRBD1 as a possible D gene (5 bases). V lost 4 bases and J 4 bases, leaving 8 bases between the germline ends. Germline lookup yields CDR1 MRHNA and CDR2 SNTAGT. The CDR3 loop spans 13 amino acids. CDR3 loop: CASSAGQYNEQFF. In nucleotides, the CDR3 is TGTGCCAGCAGTGCAGGGCAGTACAATGAGCAGTTCTTC.

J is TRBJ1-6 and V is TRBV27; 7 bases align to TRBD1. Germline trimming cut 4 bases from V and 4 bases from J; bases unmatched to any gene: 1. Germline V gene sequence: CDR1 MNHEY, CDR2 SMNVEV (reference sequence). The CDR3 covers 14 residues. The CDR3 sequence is CASSYRGYNSPLHF. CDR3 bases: TGTGCCAGCAGTTACAGGGGATATAATTCACCCCTCCACTTT.